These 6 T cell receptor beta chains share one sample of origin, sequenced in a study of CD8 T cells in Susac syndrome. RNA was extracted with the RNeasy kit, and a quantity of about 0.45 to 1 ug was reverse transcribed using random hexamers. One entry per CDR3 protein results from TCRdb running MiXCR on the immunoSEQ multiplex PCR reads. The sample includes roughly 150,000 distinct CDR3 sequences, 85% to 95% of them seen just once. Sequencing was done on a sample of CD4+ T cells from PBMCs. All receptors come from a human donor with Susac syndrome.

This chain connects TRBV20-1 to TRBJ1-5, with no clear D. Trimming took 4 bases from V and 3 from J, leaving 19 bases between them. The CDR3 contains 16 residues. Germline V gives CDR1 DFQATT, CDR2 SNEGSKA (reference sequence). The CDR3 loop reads CSAILGIGEPNQPQHF. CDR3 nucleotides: TGCAGTGCTATTCTCGGAATCGGGGAACCCAATCAGCCCCAGCATTTT.

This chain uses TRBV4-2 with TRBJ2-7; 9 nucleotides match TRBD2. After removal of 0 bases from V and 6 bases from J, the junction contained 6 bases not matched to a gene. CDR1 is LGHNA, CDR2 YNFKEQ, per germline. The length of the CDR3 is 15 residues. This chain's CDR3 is CASSQDVAGVGEQYF. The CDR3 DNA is TGTGCCAGCAGCCAAGATGTAGCGGGGGTTGGCGAGCAGTACTTC.

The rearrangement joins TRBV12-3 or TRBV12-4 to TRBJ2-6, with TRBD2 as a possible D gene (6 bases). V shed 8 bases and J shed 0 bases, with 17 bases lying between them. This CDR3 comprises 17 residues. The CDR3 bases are TGTGCCAGCGAGGCCGGGGACTCTCGCTCTGGGGCCAACGTCCTGACTTTC. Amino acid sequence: CASEAGDSRSGANVLTF.

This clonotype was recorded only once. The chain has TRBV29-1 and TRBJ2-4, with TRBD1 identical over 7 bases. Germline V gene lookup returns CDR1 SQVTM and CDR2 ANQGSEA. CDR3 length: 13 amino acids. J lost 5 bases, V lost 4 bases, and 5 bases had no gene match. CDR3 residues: CSVARGGENIQYF. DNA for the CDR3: TGCAGCGTTGCCCGAGGGGGCGAAAACATTCAGTACTTC.

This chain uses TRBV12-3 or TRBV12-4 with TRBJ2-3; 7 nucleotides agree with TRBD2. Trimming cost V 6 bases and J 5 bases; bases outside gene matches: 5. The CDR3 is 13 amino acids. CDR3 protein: CASSQGRGDTQYF. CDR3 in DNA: TGTGCCAGCAGCCAAGGGAGGGGAGATACGCAGTATTTT.

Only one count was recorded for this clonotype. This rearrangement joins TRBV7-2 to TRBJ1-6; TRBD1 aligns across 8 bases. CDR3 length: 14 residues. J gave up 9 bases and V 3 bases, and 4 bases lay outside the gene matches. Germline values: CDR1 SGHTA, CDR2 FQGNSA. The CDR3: CASSLDRDVSPLHF. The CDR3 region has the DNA TGTGCCAGCAGCTTGGACAGGGATGTTTCACCCCTCCACTTT.